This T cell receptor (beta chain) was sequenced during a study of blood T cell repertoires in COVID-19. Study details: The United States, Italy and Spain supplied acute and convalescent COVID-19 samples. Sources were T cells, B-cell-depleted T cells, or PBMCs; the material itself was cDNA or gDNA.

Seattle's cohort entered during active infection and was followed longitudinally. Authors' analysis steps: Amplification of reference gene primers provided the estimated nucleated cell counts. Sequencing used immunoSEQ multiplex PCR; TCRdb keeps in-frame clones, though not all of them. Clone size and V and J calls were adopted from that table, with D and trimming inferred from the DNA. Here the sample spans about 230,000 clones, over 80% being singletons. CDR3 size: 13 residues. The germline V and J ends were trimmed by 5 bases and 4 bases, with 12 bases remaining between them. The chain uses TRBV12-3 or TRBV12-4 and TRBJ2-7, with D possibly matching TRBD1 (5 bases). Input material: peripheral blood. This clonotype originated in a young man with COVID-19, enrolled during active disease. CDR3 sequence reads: CASSPLGRYEQYF. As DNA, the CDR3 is TGTGCCAGCAGTCCTTTGGGGCGGTACGAGCAGTACTTC.